Shown below are 16 T cell receptor beta chains from a single sample sequenced in a study of T-cell memory formation after mild COVID-19. TCRdb reanalysed the 5' RACE reads using MiXCR and keeps one entry per CDR3 protein. The table has 350,000 to 550,000 distinct CDR3 sequences, around 17% seen once. Sequencing was carried out using PBMCs or a T cell subset sorted from them (not recorded which). The receptors stem from a man aged 18 to 30 who had mild COVID-19 (a few samples of this study predate the infection). Cell type and time point are not known.

V gene TRBV6-2 or TRBV6-3 combines with J gene TRBJ2-5; 12 nucleotides agree with TRBD2. The length of the CDR3 is 12 residues. Germline V gives CDR1 MNHEY, CDR2 SVGEGT. With V trimmed by 6 bases and J by 14 bases, 7 bases remained unmatched. The CDR3 DNA is TGTGCCAGCAGCCTAGGGACTAGCGGGTCATACTTC. This codes for CASSLGTSGSYF.

The genes are TRBV28 and TRBJ1-2; 8 bases match TRBD1. V shed 3 bases, J shed 6 bases, and the junction held 3 bases outside the gene matches. The CDR3 is made up of 13 amino acids. The germline gives CDR1 MDHEN, CDR2 SYDVKM. The CDR3 spells CASSFQGANGYTF. Here the CDR3 DNA reads TGTGCCAGCAGTTTTCAGGGGGCGAATGGCTACACCTTC.

This clonotype has just one count. CDR3 coding DNA: TGCGCCAGCACGGACAGGCGGAGCAATCAGCCCCAGCATTTT. Protein product: CASTDRRSNQPQHF. The chain couples TRBV23-1 to TRBJ1-5, with 7 nucleotides matching TRBD1. TRBV23-1 is reported as an ORF; its role is uncertain. This CDR3 spans 14 amino acids. V gave up 7 bases and J gave up 1 base; unmatched junction bases: 4.

In its sample, this clonotype was seen a few times. V and J are TRBV9 and TRBJ1-2; TRBD1 matches at 8 bases. V was clipped by 4 bases and J by 0 bases; unmatched bases: 11. The CDR3 loop spans 17 amino acids. Germline lookup yields CDR1 SGDLS and CDR2 YYNGEE. The CDR3 sequence is CASSFSTQGAANYGYTF. CDR3 DNA: TGTGCCAGCAGCTTCTCGACCCAGGGGGCGGCTAACTATGGCTACACCTTC.

This clonotype showed up just a few times. This chain connects TRBV7-2 to TRBJ1-5, with 8 bases matching TRBD1. The CDR3 length is 13 residues. Germline values: CDR1 SGHTA, CDR2 FQGNSA. With 9 bases clipped from V and 1 base from J, the junction kept 2 bases outside the gene matches. The CDR3 sequence is CASGDRSNQPQHF. The CDR3 region has the DNA TGTGCCAGTGGGGACAGGAGCAATCAGCCCCAGCATTTT.

This clonotype was picked up many times. This rearrangement joins TRBV20-1 to TRBJ2-5; D perhaps matches TRBD1 (6 bases). CDR1 is DFQATT, CDR2 SNEGSKA, per germline (reference sequence). Trimming left V 6 bases short and J 5 bases short, with 22 bases between. This CDR3 contains 15 residues. The CDR3 is CSAAARGYTGETQYF. The CDR3 DNA reads as TGCAGTGCCGCAGCACGCGGTTACACAGGGGAGACCCAGTACTTC.

The table lists this clonotype with a few counts. V and J are TRBV20-1 and TRBJ1-2; TRBD1 might be the D (5 bases). This CDR3 contains 14 residues. Germline-derived CDR1 and CDR2 are DFQATT and SNEGSKA (reference sequence). V lost 1 base and J lost 4, with 13 bases in between. In DNA, the CDR3 is TGCAGTGCTAGAGCCCCAGGGCTCGGCTATGGCTACACCTTC. Protein product: CSARAPGLGYGYTF.

Only a few counts were recorded for this clonotype. The chain employs TRBV12-3 or TRBV12-4 and TRBJ2-2; 9 nucleotides match TRBD2. This CDR3 is built from 18 residues. Germline trimming cut 7 bases from V and 5 bases from J; bases unmatched to any gene: 17. The DNA for the CDR3 is TGTGCCAGCAACAGAGGCAGCGCGGGGGGGCCGCGGACCGGGGAGCTGTTTTTT. Its protein is CASNRGSAGGPRTGELFF.

V usage is TRBV5-1 and J usage is TRBJ2-7; TRBD1 might be the D (6 bases). This CDR3 is built from 15 residues. Trimming left V 1 base short and J 0 bases short, with 11 bases between. Germline assignment: CDR1 SGHRS and CDR2 YFSETQ. CDR3 sequence: CASSLKGDNSYEQYV. CDR3 nucleotide sequence: TGCGCCAGCAGCTTGAAGGGGGACAACTCCTACGAGCAGTACGTC.

This clonotype was detected only a few times. CDR3 bases: TGTGCCAGCAGTTCACATAGCGGGGGTGCCTACGAGCAGTACTTC. It codes for CASSSHSGGAYEQYF. The genes are TRBV6-2 or TRBV6-3 and TRBJ2-7, with TRBD2 identical over 9 bases. The trim removed 4 bases at V and 2 bases at J, leaving 6 bases unmatched. There are 15 residues in the CDR3. From germline, CDR1 is MNHEY and CDR2 SVGEGT.

The chain combines TRBV29-1 with TRBJ1-4; D ambiguous. Per the germline V gene, CDR1 is SQVTM and CDR2 is ANQGSEA. Trimming took off 5 bases at V and 11 bases at J, with 15 bases between the two ends. The CDR3 loop spans 12 amino acids. CDR3 nucleotide sequence: TGCAGCGTTACCGTCCCGGAGGGCAAACTGTTTTTT. Its translation: CSVTVPEGKLFF.

This chain uses TRBV19 with TRBJ1-1; 8 bases agree with TRBD1. Germline-derived CDR1 and CDR2 are LNHDA and SQIVND (reference sequence). V shed 8 bases and J 4 bases; nucleotides not matched to a gene: 6. CDR3 length equals 13 residues. The CDR3 region has the DNA TGTGCCAGTCGAGAGCAGGGGGCCACTGAAGCTTTCTTT. Amino acid sequence: CASREQGATEAFF.

The table lists this clonotype with a few counts. The V gene is TRBV6-6, the J gene TRBJ2-3, with D possibly matching TRBD1 (6 bases). This CDR3 is built from 16 residues. Per the germline V gene, CDR1 is MNHNY and CDR2 is SVGAGI (reference sequence). The V gene lost 2 bases and the J gene lost 3 bases, with 15 bases spanning the gap. CDR3 DNA: TGTGCCAGCAGTTACACCACAGGGCTTGGGACAGATACGCAGTATTTT. It yields the protein CASSYTTGLGTDTQYF.

In this sample, this clonotype turned up a few times. The chain is built from TRBV9 and TRBJ2-3; D tentatively reads TRBD1 or TRBD2 (5 bases each). The germline V gene has CDR1 SGDLS and CDR2 YYNGEE. Trimming removed 3 bases from V and 1 base from J, with 15 bases in between. CDR3 length equals 16 residues. This chain's CDR3 is CASSARDGEGTDTQYF. DNA of the CDR3: TGTGCCAGCAGCGCCAGGGACGGCGAGGGCACAGATACGCAGTATTTT. Full variable domain (remainder filled in from reference TRBV9 and TRBJ2-3): DSGVTQTPKHLITATGQRVTLRCSPRSGDLSVYWYQQSLDQGLQFLIQYYNGEERAKGNILERFSAQQFPDLHSELNLSSLELGDSALYFCASSARDGEGTDTQYFGPGTRLTVL.

This sequence joins TRBV7-9 and TRBJ1-1; no firm D call. Germline-derived CDR1 and CDR2 are SEHNR and FQNEAQ (reference sequence). This CDR3 comprises 15 residues. Trimming took off 8 bases at V and 4 bases at J, with 20 bases between the two ends. Here the CDR3 reads CASVSRPALGTEAFF. In DNA form, the CDR3 reads TGTGCCAGCGTATCCAGACCCGCCTTGGGCACTGAAGCTTTCTTT.

The table lists this clonotype with a few counts. The V call is TRBV9, the J call TRBJ2-3; 13 positions match TRBD2. The CDR3 contains 18 residues. J gave up 1 base and V 3 bases, and 8 bases lay outside the gene matches. Germline V gene data show CDR1 as SGDLS and CDR2 as YYNGEE. CDR3: CASSEPGLAGCCTDTQYF. DNA of the CDR3: TGTGCCAGCAGCGAACCGGGACTAGCGGGGTGTTGCACAGATACGCAGTATTTT.